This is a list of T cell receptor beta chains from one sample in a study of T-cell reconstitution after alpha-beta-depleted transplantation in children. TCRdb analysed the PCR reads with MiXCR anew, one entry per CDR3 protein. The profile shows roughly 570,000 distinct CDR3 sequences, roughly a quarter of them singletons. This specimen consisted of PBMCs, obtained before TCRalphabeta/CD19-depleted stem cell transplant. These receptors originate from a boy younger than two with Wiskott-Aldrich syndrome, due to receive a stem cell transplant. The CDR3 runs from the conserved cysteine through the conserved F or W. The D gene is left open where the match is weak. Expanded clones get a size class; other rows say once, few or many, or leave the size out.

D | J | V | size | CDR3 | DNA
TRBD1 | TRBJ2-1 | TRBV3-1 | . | CASSLGGWYRGQDEQFF | TGTGCCAGCAGCCTAGGTGGTTGGTACAGGGGCCAAGATGAGCAGTTCTTC
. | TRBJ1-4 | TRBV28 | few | CASRGEEKLFF | TGTGCCAGCAGAGGAGAAGAAAAACTGTTTTTT
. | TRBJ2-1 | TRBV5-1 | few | CASSLKGLPPNEQFF | TGCGCCAGCAGCTTGAAGGGACTCCCCCCCAATGAGCAGTTCTTC
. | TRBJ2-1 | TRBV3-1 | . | CASSRKQGGRGEQFF | TGTGCCAGCAGCCGAAAACAGGGAGGGCGGGGTGAGCAGTTCTTC
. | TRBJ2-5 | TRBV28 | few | CASSSPAHQETQYF | TGTGCCAGCAGTTCCCCGGCCCATCAAGAGACCCAGTACTTC
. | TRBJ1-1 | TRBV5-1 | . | CASSLRSAAEAFF | TGCGCCAGCAGCTTGAGGTCGGCAGCTGAAGCTTTCTTT
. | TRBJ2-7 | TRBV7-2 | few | CASSSRPRGIFEQYF | TGTGCCAGCAGTTCGAGGCCCCGGGGGATATTCGAGCAGTACTTC
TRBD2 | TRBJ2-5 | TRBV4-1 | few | CASSQGLLAGVKETQYF | TGCGCCAGCAGCCAAGGCCTACTAGCGGGAGTTAAAGAGACCCAGTACTTC
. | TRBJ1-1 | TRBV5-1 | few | CASSQGQINTEAFF | TGCGCCAGCAGCCAAGGACAGATAAACACTGAAGCTTTCTTT
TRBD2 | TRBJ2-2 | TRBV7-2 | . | CASSAILAGVFGGELFF | TGTGCCAGCAGCGCCATACTAGCGGGAGTGTTCGGCGGGGAGCTGTTTTTT
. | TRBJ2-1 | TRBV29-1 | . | CSVAKGAYNEQFF | TGCAGCGTCGCCAAGGGAGCCTACAATGAGCAGTTCTTC
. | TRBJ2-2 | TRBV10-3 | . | CAISEQAFLAGELFF | TGTGCCATCAGTGAGCAAGCATTTCTCGCCGGGGAGCTGTTTTTT
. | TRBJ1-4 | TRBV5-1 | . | CASSLWGDNEKLFF | TGCGCCAGCAGCTTGTGGGGGGATAATGAAAAACTGTTTTTT
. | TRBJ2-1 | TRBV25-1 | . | CASKRDKYNEQFF | TGTGCCAGCAAAAGGGACAAATACAATGAGCAGTTCTTC
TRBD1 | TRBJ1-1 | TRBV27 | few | CASRDRAENTEAFF | TGTGCCAGTCGAGACAGGGCGGAGAACACTGAAGCTTTCTTT
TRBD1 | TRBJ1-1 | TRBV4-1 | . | CASSHQTGMNTEAFF | TGCGCCAGCAGCCACCAGACAGGGATGAACACTGAAGCTTTCTTT
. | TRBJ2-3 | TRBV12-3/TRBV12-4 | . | CASSLSYGDTQYF | TGTGCCAGCAGTTTATCCTATGGGGATACGCAGTATTTT
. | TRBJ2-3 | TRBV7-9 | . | CASSFGTLRTDTQYF | TGTGCCAGCAGCTTCGGGACTCTCCGCACAGATACGCAGTATTTT
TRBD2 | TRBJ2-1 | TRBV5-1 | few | CASSRTPSGTSSDEQFF | TGCGCCAGCAGCAGAACCCCTAGCGGGACGAGTTCAGATGAGCAGTTCTTC
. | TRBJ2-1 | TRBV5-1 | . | CASSLVGTNNEQFF | TGCGCCAGCAGCTTGGTCGGGACAAACAATGAGCAGTTCTTC
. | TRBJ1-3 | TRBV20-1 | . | CSAAFGAFSGNTIYF | TGCAGTGCAGCCTTCGGGGCCTTCTCTGGAAACACCATATATTTT
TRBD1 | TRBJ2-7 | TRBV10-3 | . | CAITRRQGDEQYF | TGTGCCATCACCAGGAGACAGGGTGACGAGCAGTACTTC
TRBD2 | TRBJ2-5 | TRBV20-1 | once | CSASAGEETQYF | TGCAGTGCTAGTGCGGGAGAAGAGACCCAGTACTTC
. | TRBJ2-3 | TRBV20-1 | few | CSARTVYSTDTQYF | TGCAGTGCTAGGACAGTCTACAGCACAGATACGCAGTATTTT
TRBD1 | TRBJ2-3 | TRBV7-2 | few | CASSFQQGASDTQYF | TGTGCCAGCAGCTTCCAACAGGGGGCCTCCGATACGCAGTATTTT
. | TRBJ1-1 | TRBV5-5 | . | CASSLVFSRKGTEAFF | TGTGCCAGCAGCTTGGTATTCTCTCGAAAAGGGACTGAAGCTTTCTTT
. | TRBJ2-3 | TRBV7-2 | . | CASSLTSPADTQYF | TGTGCCAGCAGCTTAACTAGTCCGGCAGATACGCAGTATTTT
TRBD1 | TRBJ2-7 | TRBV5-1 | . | CASSSRDRVTYEQYF | TGCGCCAGCAGTTCACGGGACAGGGTTACCTACGAGCAGTACTTC
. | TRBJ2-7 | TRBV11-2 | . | CASSLGQEVDEQYF | TGTGCCAGCAGCTTAGGACAGGAGGTGGACGAGCAGTACTTC
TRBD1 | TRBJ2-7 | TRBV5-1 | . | CASRDRFSYEQYF | TGCGCCAGCCGGGACAGATTCTCCTACGAGCAGTACTTC
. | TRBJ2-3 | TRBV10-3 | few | CAISSAGSTDTQYF | TGTGCCATCAGTAGTGCGGGCAGCACAGATACGCAGTATTTT
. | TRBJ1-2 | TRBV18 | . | CASSPQGSGYTF | TGTGCCAGCTCACCACAGGGAAGCGGCTACACCTTC
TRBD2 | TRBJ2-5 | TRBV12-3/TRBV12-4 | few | CASTKSTTSGSETQYF | TGTGCCAGCACCAAATCCACTACTAGCGGGAGTGAGACCCAGTACTTC
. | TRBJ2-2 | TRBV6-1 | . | CASMRQANTGELFF | TGTGCCAGCATGAGACAAGCGAACACCGGGGAGCTGTTTTTT
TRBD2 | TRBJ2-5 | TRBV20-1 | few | CSAREYQETQYF | TGCAGTGCGCGGGAGTACCAAGAGACCCAGTACTTC
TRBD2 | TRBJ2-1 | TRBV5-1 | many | CASSSVRTSGNEQFF | TGCGCCAGCAGCTCCGTACGTACTAGCGGCAATGAGCAGTTCTTC
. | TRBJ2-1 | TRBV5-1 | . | CASSAEGTYNEQFF | TGCGCCAGCAGCGCCGAGGGCACCTACAATGAGCAGTTCTTC
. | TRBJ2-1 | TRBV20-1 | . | CSAPWQFF | TGCAGTGCTCCTTGGCAGTTCTTC
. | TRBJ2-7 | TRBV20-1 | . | CSASPGGTLSTSQYF | TGCAGTGCTAGCCCGGGTGGGACCCTTTCTACGAGCCAGTACTTC
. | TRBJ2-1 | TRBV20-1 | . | CSARATWRGYNEQFF | TGCAGTGCTAGAGCTACCTGGAGGGGATACAATGAGCAGTTCTTC
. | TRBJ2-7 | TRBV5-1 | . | CASSSDSGYEQYF | TGCGCCAGCAGCTCTGACTCTGGCTACGAGCAGTACTTC
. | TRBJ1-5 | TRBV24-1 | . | CATSAGSNQPQHF | TGTGCCACCAGTGCAGGTAGCAATCAGCCCCAGCATTTT